These 10 T cell receptor beta chains originate from one sample sequenced in a study of cytomegalovirus exposure and HLA in healthy donors. The primer mix had 60 Vbeta and 13 Jbeta primers. The protocol was immunoSEQ multiplex PCR, while the TCRdb copy is restricted to in-frame clones and leaves out a portion. The repertoire includes some 110,000 clones, roughly four fifths of them detected once, and about 1.6% sits in the top ten. Input material: PBMCs. All receptors come from a man between 50 and 59 years old in good health and CMV-seronegative.

The chain uses TRBV11-2 and TRBJ2-2, with a tentative D call TRBD2 (5 bases). The CDR3 totals 15 residues. The V gene's germline CDR1 is SGHAT and CDR2 FQNNGV. Trimming removed 5 bases at V and 7 bases at J, with 17 bases between. DNA of the CDR3: TGTGCCAGCAGCCCCTTCCGGGGAATGGGCGGGGAGCTGTTTTTT. It is translated as CASSPFRGMGGELFF.

The chain is built from TRBV5-1 and TRBJ1-6, with D tentatively TRBD1 (6 bases). The CDR3 length is 15 residues. Trimming removed 7 bases from V and 4 bases from J, with 15 bases in between. Germline V lookup: CDR1 SGHRS, CDR2 YFSETQ. This chain's CDR3 is CASHPTGSYNSPLHF. The CDR3 DNA sequence: TGCGCCAGCCACCCGACAGGATCATATAATTCACCCCTCCACTTT.

The chain is built from TRBV9 and TRBJ2-1; TRBD2 agrees at 10 bases. From germline, CDR1 is SGDLS and CDR2 YYNGEE. This CDR3 has 19 residues. The V gene end was trimmed by 3 bases and the J gene end by 9 bases; junction bases not matched to a gene: 21. The CDR3 DNA reads as TGTGCCAGCAGCGCAACAACTATGACTACCAGCGGGGGGGCCGGTGAGCAGTTCTTC. Translation: CASSATTMTTSGGAGEQFF.

This chain joins TRBV11-2 and TRBJ1-1; no firm D call. Germline CDR1 and CDR2: SGHAT and FQNNGV. The CDR3 extends over 14 amino acids. V was shortened by 7 bases and J by 4 bases, with 16 bases between the two germline ends. CDR3 sequence reads: CASTPKVGGTEAFF. The CDR3 nucleotides are TGTGCCAGCACTCCAAAGGTCGGCGGCACTGAAGCTTTCTTT.

This rearrangement joins TRBV28 to TRBJ2-5; a weak D match, TRBD1 (5 bases). Germline CDR1 MDHEN, CDR2 SYDVKM. V was clipped by 5 bases and J by 2 bases, with 15 bases between them. The CDR3 runs 15 residues. The CDR3 DNA reads as TGTGCCAGCAGTCCCTCACAGGTCCTTCAAGAGACCCAGTACTTC. It encodes CASSPSQVLQETQYF.

J is TRBJ1-1 and V is TRBV18; TRBD1 might be the D (5 bases). Between the trimmed V and J ends, which lost 4 bases and 1 base, there was a span of 10 bases. The CDR3 has 14 amino acids. CDR1 and CDR2 from the germline V gene are KGHSH and LQKENI. The CDR3 bases are TGTGCCAGCTCACGATCCAGGGAGAACACTGAAGCTTTCTTT. Its translation: CASSRSRENTEAFF.

This clone was seen once. The chain links TRBV19 to TRBJ2-5; maybe TRBD1 (6 bases). This CDR3 is 16 amino acids long. V shed 0 bases and J shed 8 bases, with 19 bases lying between them. Germline CDR1 is LNHDA and CDR2 is SQIVND (reference sequence). The CDR3 here is CASSIERGQGPGTQYF. CDR3 sequence (DNA): TGTGCCAGTAGTATAGAGAGAGGGCAGGGGCCGGGAACCCAGTACTTC.

This clone was detected a few times. This chain links TRBV30 with TRBJ1-3; TRBD1 matches 7 bases. Losses at the gene ends were 5 bases for V and 4 bases for J; bases not matched to a gene: 5. The CDR3 totals 13 residues. CDR1 and CDR2 (germline): GTSNPN, SVGIG (reference sequence). CDR3 amino acids: CAWSTGDGNTIYF. DNA for the CDR3: TGTGCCTGGTCTACAGGGGACGGAAACACCATATATTTT. The full variable domain, with the rest looked up from reference TRBV30 and TRBJ1-3, is SQTIHQWPATLVQPVGSPLSLECTVEGTSNPNLYWYRQAAGRGLQLLFYSVGIGQISSEVPQNLSASRPQDRQFILSSKKLLLSDSGFYLCAWSTGDGNTIYFGEGSWLTVV.

The V and J genes are TRBV4-1 and TRBJ1-5; unclear D gene. The V and J ends lost 1 base and 7 bases respectively, with 14 bases between them. The CDR3 has 15 amino acids. Germline V gene sequence: CDR1 MGHRA, CDR2 YSYEKL. The CDR3 is CASSQGGVKRQPQHF. For the CDR3, the DNA is TGCGCCAGCAGCCAAGGCGGGGTGAAAAGGCAGCCCCAGCATTTT.

The chain joins TRBV19 to TRBJ1-1; the D is unclear. V was trimmed by 5 bases and J by 0 bases, leaving 10 bases between them. This CDR3 spans 14 amino acids. Germline V gives CDR1 LNHDA, CDR2 SQIVND (reference sequence). CDR3 bases: TGTGCCAGTAGTCCTCAGAAAATGAACACTGAAGCTTTCTTT. Translated: CASSPQKMNTEAFF.